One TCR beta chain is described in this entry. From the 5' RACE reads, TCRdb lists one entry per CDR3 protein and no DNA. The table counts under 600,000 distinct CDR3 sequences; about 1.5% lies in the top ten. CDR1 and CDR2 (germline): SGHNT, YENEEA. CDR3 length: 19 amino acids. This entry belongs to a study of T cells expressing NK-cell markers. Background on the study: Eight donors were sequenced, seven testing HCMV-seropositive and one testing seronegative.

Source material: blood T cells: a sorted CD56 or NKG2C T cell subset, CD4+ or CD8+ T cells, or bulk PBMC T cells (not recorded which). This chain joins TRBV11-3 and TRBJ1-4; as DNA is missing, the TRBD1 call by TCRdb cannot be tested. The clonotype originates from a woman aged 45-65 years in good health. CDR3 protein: CASSYPTGGPMGRNEKLFF.